This entry concerns a single T cell receptor (beta chain). Its target is unknown. TCRdb re-analysed the 5' RACE reads in MiXCR, keeping a single row per CDR3 protein. The sample holds about 220,000 distinct CDR3 sequences; about 7% are singletons and the top ten take approximately 15%. The CDR3 spans 16 residues. Germline V gene data show CDR1 as SGDLS and CDR2 as YYNGEE. Trimming pared 0 bases from V and 0 bases from J, leaving 11 bases between. The data stem from a study of CD8 T cells in ankylosing spondylitis. Findings and caveats of the study: A TCR beta motif made of several highly homologous variants seemed typical of ankylosing spondylitis blood.

Sequenced input: blood, either unsorted or a sorted T cell fraction (not recorded which). The rearrangement links TRBV9 to TRBJ2-3, with D perhaps matching TRBD1 or TRBD2 (5 bases each). This sequence was found in a male donor with ankylosing spondylitis. The CDR3 region has the DNA TGTGCCAGCAGCGTAGCTGGGGGTGCTAGCACAGATACGCAGTATTTT. Its protein product is CASSVAGGASTDTQYF. The entire variable domain, with the rest obtained from reference TRBV9 and TRBJ2-3, is as follows: DSGVTQTPKHLITATGQRVTLRCSPRSGDLSVYWYQQSLDQGLQFLIQYYNGEERAKGNILERFSAQQFPDLHSELNLSSLELGDSALYFCASSVAGGASTDTQYFGPGTRLTVL.